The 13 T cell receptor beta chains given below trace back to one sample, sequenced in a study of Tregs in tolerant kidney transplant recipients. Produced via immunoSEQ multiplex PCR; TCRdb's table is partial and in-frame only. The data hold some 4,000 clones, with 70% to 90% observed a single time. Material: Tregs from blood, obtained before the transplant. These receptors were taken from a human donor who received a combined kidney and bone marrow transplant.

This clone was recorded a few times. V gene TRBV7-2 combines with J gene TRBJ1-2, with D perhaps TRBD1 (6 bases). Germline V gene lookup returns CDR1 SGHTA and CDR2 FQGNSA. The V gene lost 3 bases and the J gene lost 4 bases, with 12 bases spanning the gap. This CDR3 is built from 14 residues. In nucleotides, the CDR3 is TGTGCCAGCAGCTTCGGGGGGCTGGGCTATGGCTACACCTTC. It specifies CASSFGGLGYGYTF.

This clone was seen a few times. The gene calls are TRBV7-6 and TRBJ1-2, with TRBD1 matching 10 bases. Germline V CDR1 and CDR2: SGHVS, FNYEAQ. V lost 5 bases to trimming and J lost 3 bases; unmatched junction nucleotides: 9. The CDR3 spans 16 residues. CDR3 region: CASSALGTGDYYGYTF. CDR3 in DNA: TGTGCCAGCAGCGCACTCGGGACAGGGGATTACTATGGCTACACCTTC.

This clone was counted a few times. The CDR3 reads CASSWGQGDEQYF. Written as DNA, the CDR3 is TGTGCCAGCAGTTGGGGACAGGGCGACGAGCAGTACTTC. The gene calls are TRBV5-6 and TRBJ2-7, with TRBD1 matching over 9 bases. This CDR3 region has 13 residues. CDR1 and CDR2 (germline): SGHDT, YYEEEE. V lost 5 bases, J lost 5 bases, and 5 bases stayed unmatched.

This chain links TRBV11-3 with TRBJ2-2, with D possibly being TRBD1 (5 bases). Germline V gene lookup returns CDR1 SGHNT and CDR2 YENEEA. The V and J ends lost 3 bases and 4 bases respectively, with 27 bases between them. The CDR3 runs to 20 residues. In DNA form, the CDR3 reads TGTGCCAGCAGCTTTGGGTCAAAACTTCAGGGTCCCGTGGGCACCGGGGAGCTGTTTTTT. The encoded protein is CASSFGSKLQGPVGTGELFF.

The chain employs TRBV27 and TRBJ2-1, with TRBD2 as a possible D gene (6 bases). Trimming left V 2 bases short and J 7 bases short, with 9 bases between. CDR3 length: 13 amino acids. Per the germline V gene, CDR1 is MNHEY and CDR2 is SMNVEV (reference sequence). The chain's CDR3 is CASSLGGLNEQFF. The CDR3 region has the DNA TGTGCCAGCAGTTTAGGAGGGCTAAATGAGCAGTTCTTC.

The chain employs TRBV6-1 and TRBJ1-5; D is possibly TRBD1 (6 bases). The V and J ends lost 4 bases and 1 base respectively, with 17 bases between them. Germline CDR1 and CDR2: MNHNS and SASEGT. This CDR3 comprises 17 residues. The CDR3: CASSGLAGGLSNQPQHF. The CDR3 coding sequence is TGTGCCAGCAGTGGGTTGGCGGGGGGGCTGAGCAATCAGCCCCAGCATTTT.

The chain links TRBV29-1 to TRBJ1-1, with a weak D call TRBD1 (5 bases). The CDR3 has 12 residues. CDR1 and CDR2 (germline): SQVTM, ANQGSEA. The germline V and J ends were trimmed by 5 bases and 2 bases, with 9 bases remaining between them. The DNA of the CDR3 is TGCAGCGTTCTCCAGGGCAACACTGAAGCTTTCTTT. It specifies CSVLQGNTEAFF.

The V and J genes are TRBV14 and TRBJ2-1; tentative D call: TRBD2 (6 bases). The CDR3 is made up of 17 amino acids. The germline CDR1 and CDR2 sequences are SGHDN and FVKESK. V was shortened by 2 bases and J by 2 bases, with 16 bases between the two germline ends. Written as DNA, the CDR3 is TGTGCCAGCAGCCAATGGCGGGATTCGGTGGCCTACAATGAGCAGTTCTTC. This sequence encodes CASSQWRDSVAYNEQFF. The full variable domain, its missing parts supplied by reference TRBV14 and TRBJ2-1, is EAGVTQFPSHSVIEKGQTVTLRCDPISGHDNLYWYRRVMGKEIKFLLHFVKESKQDESGMPNNRFLAERTGGTYSTLKVQPAELEDSGVYFCASSQWRDSVAYNEQFFGPGTRLTVL.

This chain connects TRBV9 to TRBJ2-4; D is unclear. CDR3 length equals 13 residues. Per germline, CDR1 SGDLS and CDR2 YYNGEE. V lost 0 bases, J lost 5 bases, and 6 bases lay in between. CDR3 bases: TGTGCCAGCAGCGTAGATCTAGAAAACATTCAGTACTTC. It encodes CASSVDLENIQYF.

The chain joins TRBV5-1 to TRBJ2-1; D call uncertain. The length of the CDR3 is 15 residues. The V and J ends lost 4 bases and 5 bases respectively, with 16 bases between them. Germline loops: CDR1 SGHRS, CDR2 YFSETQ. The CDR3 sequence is CASSHAVGPNNEQFF. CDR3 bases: TGCGCCAGCAGCCACGCTGTTGGCCCAAACAATGAGCAGTTCTTC.

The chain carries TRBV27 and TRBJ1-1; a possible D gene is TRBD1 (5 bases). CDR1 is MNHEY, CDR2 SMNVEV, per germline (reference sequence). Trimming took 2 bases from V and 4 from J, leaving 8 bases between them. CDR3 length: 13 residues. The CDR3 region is CASSLERGTEAFF. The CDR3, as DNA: TGTGCCAGCAGTTTAGAAAGGGGCACTGAAGCTTTCTTT.

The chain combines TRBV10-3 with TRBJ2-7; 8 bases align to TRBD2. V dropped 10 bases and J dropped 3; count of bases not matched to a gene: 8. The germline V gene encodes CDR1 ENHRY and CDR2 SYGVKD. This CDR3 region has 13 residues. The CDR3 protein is CATGSGTSYEQYF. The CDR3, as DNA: TGTGCCACCGGCTCCGGGACTAGCTACGAGCAGTACTTC.

The CDR3 protein is CAVSSGVYNEQFF. As DNA, the CDR3 is TGTGCCGTGTCTAGCGGGGTCTACAATGAGCAGTTCTTC. The J gene is TRBJ2-1, the V gene TRBV6-6, with 9 bases identical to TRBD2. The CDR3 is made up of 13 amino acids. V shed 11 bases, J shed 3 bases, and the junction held 5 bases outside the gene matches. CDR1 is MNHNY and CDR2 is SVGAGI in the germline V gene (reference sequence).